The 23 T cell receptor beta chains in this list originate from one sample, sequenced in a study of beta chain features in type 1 diabetes. The investigators reverse transcribed all of the isolated RNA, so they sequenced expressed TCRB transcripts. The assay was immunoSEQ multiplex PCR, and TCRdb's table has in-frame clones only and misses some. The sample includes just over 450,000 clones, 30% of them seen just once. Material: naive CD4+ T cells from blood. Source of these receptors: a man in his late teens or twenties in good health.

The gene calls are TRBV23-1 and TRBJ2-4; D ambiguous. TRBV23-1 is reported as an ORF; its role is uncertain. With 4 bases removed from V and 8 bases from J, the gap between germline ends came to 12 bases. This CDR3 comprises 13 residues. CDR3 nucleotide sequence: TGCGCCAGCAGTCTCCCCCGTGTAGACATTCAGTACTTC. It codes for CASSLPRVDIQYF.

The CDR3 loop reads CASSSPQGLNQPQHF. CDR3 sequence (DNA): TGTGCCAGCAGTTCCCCACAGGGATTGAATCAGCCCCAGCATTTT. V is TRBV28 and J is TRBJ1-5; weak D call: TRBD1 (6 bases). The V end lost 4 bases, the J end lost 4 bases, and 14 bases lay between the germline ends. The CDR3 contains 15 residues. Germline-derived CDR1 and CDR2 are MDHEN and SYDVKM.

The J gene is TRBJ1-1, the V gene TRBV10-3; 7 nucleotides agree with TRBD1. Trimming at V came to 7 bases and at J to 4 bases, leaving 6 bases not matched to a gene. The CDR3 totals 13 residues. The V gene's germline CDR1 is ENHRY and CDR2 SYGVKD. Here the CDR3 reads CAIKQGLATEAFF. CDR3 nucleotides: TGTGCCATCAAACAGGGGCTTGCCACTGAAGCTTTCTTT.

The chain links TRBV28 to TRBJ2-7; 7 positions agree with TRBD1. The V segment lost 6 bases and the J segment 0 bases; nucleotides outside the gene matches: 14. The CDR3 runs to 17 residues. Germline assignment: CDR1 MDHEN and CDR2 SYDVKM. In DNA form, the CDR3 reads TGTGCCAGCAGCAGGCCATCGTTCCGGGACAGCTCCTACGAGCAGTACTTC. It is translated as CASSRPSFRDSSYEQYF.

The chain links TRBV30 to TRBJ2-5; D might be TRBD2 (5 bases). Germline V CDR1 and CDR2: GTSNPN, SVGIG (reference sequence). Trimming took off 8 bases at V and 5 bases at J, with 18 bases between the two ends. This CDR3 spans 13 amino acids. CDR3 amino acids: CAGQREGLETQYF. CDR3 sequence (DNA): TGTGCCGGGCAGCGCGAGGGTCTGGAGACCCAGTACTTC. The entire variable domain, with the rest obtained from reference TRBV30 and TRBJ2-5, is as follows: SQTIHQWPATLVQPVGSPLSLECTVEGTSNPNLYWYRQAAGRGLQLLFYSVGIGQISSEVPQNLSASRPQDRQFILSSKKLLLSDSGFYLCAGQREGLETQYFGPGTRLLVL.

The V gene is TRBV6-5, the J gene TRBJ1-2; 7 positions match TRBD1. The V segment lost 6 bases and the J segment 0 bases; nucleotides outside the gene matches: 7. Germline CDR1 reads MNHEY; CDR2 reads SVGAGI. The CDR3 has 15 residues. DNA for the CDR3: TGTGCCAGCAGCTCACCCGGGACAGCTAACTATGGCTACACCTTC. Translated: CASSSPGTANYGYTF.

V gene TRBV2 combines with J gene TRBJ2-7; 11 positions match TRBD1. The junction had 7 bases not matched to a gene; V was cut back by 8 bases and J by 4 bases. The CDR3 extends over 14 amino acids. The V gene's germline CDR1 is SNHLY and CDR2 FYNNEI. This CDR3 is CASRRDRGWYEQYF. DNA of the CDR3: TGTGCCAGCCGGCGGGACAGGGGGTGGTACGAGCAGTACTTC.

This clone was counted between two and nine times. The V call is TRBV15, the J call TRBJ2-1, with 7 bases fitting TRBD1. This CDR3 has 15 residues. CDR1 is LNHNV and CDR2 is YYDKDF in the germline V gene (reference sequence). V was pared by 1 base and J by 15 bases, with 15 bases of the junction left unmatched. In DNA form, the CDR3 reads TGTGCCACCAGCAGAGCTGCTGGCGACAGGGTGAGTCCGTTCTTC. It codes for CATSRAAGDRVSPFF.

This clone was found a few times. The rearrangement uses TRBV30 and TRBJ2-1; D is perhaps TRBD2 (6 bases). The CDR3 extends over 12 amino acids. The V end was cut by 6 bases, the J end by 6 bases, with 12 bases between. Looked up from germline, CDR1 is GTSNPN and CDR2 is SVGIG (reference sequence). CDR3 sequence (DNA): TGTGCCTGCCCCGGGACTTCCAATGAGCAGTTCTTC. The encoded protein is CACPGTSNEQFF.

The sample holds a few counts of this clone. The CDR3 reads CSASAPGRGFF. In nucleotides, the CDR3 is TGCAGTGCTAGTGCTCCGGGACGGGGGTTCTTC. The chain employs TRBV20-1 and TRBJ2-1; TRBD1 or TRBD2 may be the D gene (5 bases each). V gave up 3 bases and J gave up 15 bases, with 15 bases separating them. CDR3 length equals 11 residues. CDR1 DFQATT and CDR2 SNEGSKA come from the germline V gene (reference sequence).

The V gene is TRBV28, the J gene TRBJ2-3; D may be TRBD2 (6 bases). V gave up 4 bases and J gave up 3 bases, with 11 bases separating them. Germline assignment: CDR1 MDHEN and CDR2 SYDVKM. The CDR3 loop spans 14 amino acids. The CDR3 spells CASSSPRETDTQYF. The CDR3 DNA reads as TGTGCCAGCAGTTCACCGCGGGAAACAGATACGCAGTATTTT.

This clone was seen a few times. The sample contains more than one DNA sequence encoding this CDR3. The chain has TRBV11-2 and TRBJ2-7; no clear D gene. V lost 5 bases and J 4 bases, leaving 3 bases between the germline ends. CDR1 and CDR2 from the germline V gene are SGHAT and FQNNGV. The CDR3 has 10 residues. CDR3 nucleotide sequence: TGTGCCAGCAGCCAGTACGAGCAGTACTTC. Translating it yields CASSQYEQYF. The whole variable domain, remainder taken from reference TRBV11-2 and TRBJ2-7, is EAGVAQSPRYKIIEKRQSVAFWCNPISGHATLYWYQQILGQGPKLLIQFQNNGVVDDSQLPKDRFSAERLKGVDSTLKIQPAKLEDSAVYLCASSQYEQYFGPGTRLTVT.

V gene TRBV7-9 combines with J gene TRBJ2-7; 8 nucleotides align to TRBD1. The CDR3 extends over 12 amino acids. Germline V gene sequence: CDR1 SEHNR, CDR2 FQNEAQ (reference sequence). V lost 2 bases and J lost 6; bases outside the gene matches: 0. The CDR3 coding sequence is TGTGCCAGCAGCTTAACAGGGGGCGAGCAGTACTTC. Protein: CASSLTGGEQYF.

This chain links TRBV7-2 with TRBJ1-5; possible D gene TRBD1, 6 bases. The length of the CDR3 is 14 residues. Germline CDR1 SGHTA, CDR2 FQGNSA. V was pared by 2 bases and J by 4 bases, with 9 bases between. DNA for the CDR3: TGTGCCAGCAGCTTAACTACAGGGAATCAGCCCCAGCATTTT. Protein: CASSLTTGNQPQHF.

This clone was detected only a few times. The chain uses TRBV7-2 and TRBJ1-2; 10 bases fit TRBD1. CDR1 is SGHTA, CDR2 FQGNSA, per germline. J was trimmed by 4 bases and V by 5 bases; bases with no gene match: 7. The CDR3 consists of 15 residues. As DNA, the CDR3 is TGTGCCAGCAGCGCCGACAGGGGGCGCGCCTATGGCTACACCTTC. It is translated as CASSADRGRAYGYTF.

Notes on this clone: The identical CDR3 is also encoded by other nucleotide sequences in the sample. The chain couples TRBV30 to TRBJ2-7, with D unresolved. Per the germline V gene, CDR1 is GTSNPN and CDR2 is SVGIG (reference sequence). Between the trimmed V and J ends, which lost 5 bases and 0 bases, there was a span of 8 bases. The CDR3 is 12 amino acids. As DNA, the CDR3 is TGTGCCTGGGGACGTAACTCCTACGAGCAGTACTTC. Translation: CAWGRNSYEQYF.

The rearrangement links TRBV7-2 to TRBJ2-5; tentative D call: TRBD1 (6 bases). Deletions cut 5 bases from V and 2 bases from J, with 12 bases between. CDR3 length equals 14 residues. Germline V CDR1 and CDR2: SGHTA, FQGNSA. The CDR3 region is CASSITGQQETQYF. The CDR3 DNA follows: TGTGCCAGCAGCATAACAGGACAGCAAGAGACCCAGTACTTC.

A few counts support this clone. The chain joins TRBV4-3 to TRBJ1-1; D perhaps matches TRBD1 (5 bases). The CDR3 consists of 16 residues. The V gene's germline CDR1 is LGHNA and CDR2 YSLEER. V dropped 0 bases and J dropped 1 base, with 12 bases sitting between them. CDR3 nucleotides: TGCGCCAGCAGCCAAGATCTGTTTCAGGGGAACACTGAAGCTTTCTTT. This codes for CASSQDLFQGNTEAFF.

V gene TRBV18 combines with J gene TRBJ2-3; the match to TRBD2 covers 8 bases. The germline V gene has CDR1 KGHSH and CDR2 LQKENI. The CDR3 is 15 residues long. The V gene end was trimmed by 3 bases and the J gene end by 2 bases; junction bases not matched to a gene: 4. The CDR3: CASSPTSGATDTQYF. Written as DNA, the CDR3 is TGTGCCAGCTCACCCACTAGCGGAGCCACAGATACGCAGTATTTT.

The V call is TRBV29-1, the J call TRBJ2-2; 10 bases are shared with TRBD1. The CDR3 spans 14 residues. CDR1 is SQVTM and CDR2 is ANQGSEA in the germline V gene. V dropped 6 bases and J dropped 3; count of bases not matched to a gene: 4. The CDR3 DNA reads as TGCAGCGTGTCCGGGACAGGGGACACCGGGGAGCTGTTTTTT. The encoded protein is CSVSGTGDTGELFF.

The rearrangement links TRBV10-3 to TRBJ2-3; perhaps TRBD2 as D (5 bases). The V gene's germline CDR1 is ENHRY and CDR2 SYGVKD. V lost 10 bases, J lost 4 bases, and 12 bases lay in between. CDR3 length: 12 amino acids. CDR3 coding DNA: TGTGCCACCCCGCGGCGGGCAGATACGCAGTATTTT. Encoded protein: CATPRRADTQYF.

This clone was seen a few times. This chain uses TRBV2 with TRBJ2-6; TRBD1 matches at 7 bases. The CDR3 consists of 15 residues. J gave up 2 bases and V 6 bases, and 4 bases lay outside the gene matches. Germline CDR1 and CDR2: SNHLY and FYNNEI. The chain's CDR3 is CASRVTGAGANVLTF. The CDR3 nucleotides read TGTGCCAGCAGAGTTACAGGGGCTGGGGCCAACGTCCTGACTTTC.

The chain couples TRBV9 to TRBJ2-1; TRBD2 aligns across 10 bases. Germline V gene data show CDR1 as SGDLS and CDR2 as YYNGEE. The CDR3 spans 15 residues. Trimming removed 4 bases from V and 3 bases from J; junction bases left unmatched: 4. The CDR3 sequence is CASSRSGRVYNEQFF. In DNA form, the CDR3 reads TGTGCCAGCAGCCGAAGCGGGAGGGTCTACAATGAGCAGTTCTTC. Variable domain in full (rest from reference TRBV9 and TRBJ2-1): DSGVTQTPKHLITATGQRVTLRCSPRSGDLSVYWYQQSLDQGLQFLIQYYNGEERAKGNILERFSAQQFPDLHSELNLSSLELGDSALYFCASSRSGRVYNEQFFGPGTRLTVL.